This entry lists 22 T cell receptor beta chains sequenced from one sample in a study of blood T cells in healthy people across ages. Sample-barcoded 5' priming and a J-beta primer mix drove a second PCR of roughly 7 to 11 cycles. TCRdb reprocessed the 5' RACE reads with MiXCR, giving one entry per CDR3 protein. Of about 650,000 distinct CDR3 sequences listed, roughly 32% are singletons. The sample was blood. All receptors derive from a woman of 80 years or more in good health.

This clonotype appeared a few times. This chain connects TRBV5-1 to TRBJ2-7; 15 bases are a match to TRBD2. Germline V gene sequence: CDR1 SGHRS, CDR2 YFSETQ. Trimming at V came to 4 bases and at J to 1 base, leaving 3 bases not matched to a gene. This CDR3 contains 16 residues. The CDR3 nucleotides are TGCGCCAGCAGCCCGGGACTAGCGGGAGGATCCTACGAGCAGTACTTC. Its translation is CASSPGLAGGSYEQYF. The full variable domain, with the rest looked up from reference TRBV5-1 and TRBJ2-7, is KAGVTQTPRYLIKTRGQQVTLSCSPISGHRSVSWYQQTPGQGLQFLFEYFSETQRNKGNFPGRFSGRQFSNSRSEMNVSTLELGDSALYLCASSPGLAGGSYEQYFGPGTRLTVT.

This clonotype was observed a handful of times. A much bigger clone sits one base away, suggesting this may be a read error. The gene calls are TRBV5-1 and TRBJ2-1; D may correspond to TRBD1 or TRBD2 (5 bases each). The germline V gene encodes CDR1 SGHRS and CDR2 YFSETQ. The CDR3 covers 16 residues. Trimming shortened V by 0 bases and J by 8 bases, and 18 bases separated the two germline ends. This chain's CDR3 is CASSLEITAGRDEQFF. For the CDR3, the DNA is TGCGCCAGCAGCTTGGAAATCACGGCAGGGCGGGATGAGCAGTTCTTC.

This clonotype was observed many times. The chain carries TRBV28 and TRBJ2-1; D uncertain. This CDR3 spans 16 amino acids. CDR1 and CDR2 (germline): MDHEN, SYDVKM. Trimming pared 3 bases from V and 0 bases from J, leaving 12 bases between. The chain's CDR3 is CASSFPSFSSYNEQFF. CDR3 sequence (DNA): TGTGCCAGCAGTTTCCCCAGTTTTAGCTCCTACAATGAGCAGTTCTTC.

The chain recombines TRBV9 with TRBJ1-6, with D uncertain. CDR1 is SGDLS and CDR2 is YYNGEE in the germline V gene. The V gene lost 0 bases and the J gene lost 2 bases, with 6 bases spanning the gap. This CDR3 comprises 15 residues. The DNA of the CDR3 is TGTGCCAGCAGCGTAGGGCAGGCCTATAATTCACCCCTCCACTTT. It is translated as CASSVGQAYNSPLHF.

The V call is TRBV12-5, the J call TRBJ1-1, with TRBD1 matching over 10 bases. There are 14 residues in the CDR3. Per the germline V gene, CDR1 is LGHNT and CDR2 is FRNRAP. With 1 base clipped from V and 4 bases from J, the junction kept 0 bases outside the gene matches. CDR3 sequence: CASGLGTGGTEAFF. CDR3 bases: TGTGCTAGTGGTTTGGGGACAGGGGGCACTGAAGCTTTCTTT.

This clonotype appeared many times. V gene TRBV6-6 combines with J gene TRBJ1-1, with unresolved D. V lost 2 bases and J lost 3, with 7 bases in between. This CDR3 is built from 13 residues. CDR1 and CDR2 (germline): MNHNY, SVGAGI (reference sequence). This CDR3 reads CASSYGQYTEAFF. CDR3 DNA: TGTGCCAGCAGTTACGGGCAGTACACTGAAGCTTTCTTT.

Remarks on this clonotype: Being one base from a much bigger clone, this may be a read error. CDR3 loop: CTSSLGHQSSGANVLTF. Here the CDR3 DNA reads TGTACCAGCAGCTTGGGACATCAGAGCTCTGGGGCCAACGTCCTGACTTTC. The gene calls are TRBV5-4 and TRBJ2-6, with D possibly TRBD1 on 6 matching bases. Germline values: CDR1 SGHNT, CDR2 YYREEE (reference sequence). This CDR3 has 17 residues.

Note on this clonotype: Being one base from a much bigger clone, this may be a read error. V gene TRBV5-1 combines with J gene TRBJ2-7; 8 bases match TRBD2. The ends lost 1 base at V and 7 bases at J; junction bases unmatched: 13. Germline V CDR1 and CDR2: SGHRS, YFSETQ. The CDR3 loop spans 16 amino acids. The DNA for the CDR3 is TGCGCCAGCAGCTTGCCCACCGGGGGGGTCTCGGATGAGCAGTACTTC. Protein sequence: CASSLPTGGVSDEQYF.

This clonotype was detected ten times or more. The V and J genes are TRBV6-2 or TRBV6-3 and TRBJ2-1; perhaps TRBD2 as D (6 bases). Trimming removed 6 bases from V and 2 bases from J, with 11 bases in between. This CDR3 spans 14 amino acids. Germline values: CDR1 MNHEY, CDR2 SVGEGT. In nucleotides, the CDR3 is TGTGCCAGCAGGGGACTGGGAGCCTACAATGAGCAGTTCTTC. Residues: CASRGLGAYNEQFF.

This CDR3 reads CASSPTRRSTTEAFF. As DNA, the CDR3 is TGTGCCAGCAGTCCGACTCGGAGGTCGACCACTGAAGCTTTCTTT. V and J are TRBV6-5 and TRBJ1-1; D uncertain. V was cut by 5 bases and J by 4 bases, with 17 bases left in between. The CDR3 length is 15 residues. The V gene's germline CDR1 is MNHEY and CDR2 SVGAGI.

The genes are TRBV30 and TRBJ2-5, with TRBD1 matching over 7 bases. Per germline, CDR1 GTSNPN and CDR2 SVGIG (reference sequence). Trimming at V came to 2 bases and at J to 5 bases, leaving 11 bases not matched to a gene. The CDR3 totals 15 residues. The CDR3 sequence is CAWSSGTDLQETQYF. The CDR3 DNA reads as TGTGCCTGGAGTTCCGGGACAGACCTTCAGGAGACCCAGTACTTC.

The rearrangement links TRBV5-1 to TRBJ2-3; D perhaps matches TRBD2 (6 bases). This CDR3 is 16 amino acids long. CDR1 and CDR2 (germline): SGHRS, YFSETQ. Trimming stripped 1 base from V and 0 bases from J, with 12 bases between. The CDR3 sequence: CASSLTSRTSTDTQYF. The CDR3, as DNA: TGCGCCAGCAGCTTGACTAGCAGAACTAGCACAGATACGCAGTATTTT.

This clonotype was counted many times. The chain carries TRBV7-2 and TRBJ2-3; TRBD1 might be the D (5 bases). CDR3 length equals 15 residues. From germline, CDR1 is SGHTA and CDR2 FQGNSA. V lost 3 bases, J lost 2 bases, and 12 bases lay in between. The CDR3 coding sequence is TGTGCCAGCAGCTTCCTGGGGCTGGTCACAGATACGCAGTATTTT. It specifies CASSFLGLVTDTQYF.

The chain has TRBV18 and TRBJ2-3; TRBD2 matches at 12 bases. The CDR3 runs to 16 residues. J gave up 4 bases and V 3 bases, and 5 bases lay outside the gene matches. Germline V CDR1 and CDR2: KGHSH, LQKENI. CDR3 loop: CASSPRTSGAADTQYF. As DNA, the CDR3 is TGTGCCAGCTCACCCCGGACTAGCGGGGCGGCAGATACGCAGTATTTT.

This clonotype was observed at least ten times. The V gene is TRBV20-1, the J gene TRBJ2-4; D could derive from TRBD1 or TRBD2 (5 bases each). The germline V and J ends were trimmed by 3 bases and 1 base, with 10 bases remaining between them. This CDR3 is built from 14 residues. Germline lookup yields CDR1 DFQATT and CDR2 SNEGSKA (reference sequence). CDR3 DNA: TGCAGTGCTAGTTATGAGGGGGCCAAAAACATTCAGTACTTC. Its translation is CSASYEGAKNIQYF.

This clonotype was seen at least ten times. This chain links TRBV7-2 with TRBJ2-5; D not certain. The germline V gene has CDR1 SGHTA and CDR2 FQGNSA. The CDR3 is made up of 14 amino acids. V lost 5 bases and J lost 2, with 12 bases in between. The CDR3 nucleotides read TGTGCCAGCAGCCCCCAGATCGTTCAAGAGACCCAGTACTTC. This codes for CASSPQIVQETQYF.

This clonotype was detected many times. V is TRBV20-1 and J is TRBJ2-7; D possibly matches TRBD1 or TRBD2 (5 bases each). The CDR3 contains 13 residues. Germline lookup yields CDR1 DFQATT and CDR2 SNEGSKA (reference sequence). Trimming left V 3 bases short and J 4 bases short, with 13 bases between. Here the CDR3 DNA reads TGCAGTGCTAGTTTGGGGGAGCGGTACGAGCAGTACTTC. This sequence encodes CSASLGERYEQYF.

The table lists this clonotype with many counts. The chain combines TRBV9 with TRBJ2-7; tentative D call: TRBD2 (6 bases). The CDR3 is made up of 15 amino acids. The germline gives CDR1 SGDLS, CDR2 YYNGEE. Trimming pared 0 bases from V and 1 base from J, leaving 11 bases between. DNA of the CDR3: TGTGCCAGCAGCGTAGTAGCGGATCCATCCTACGAGCAGTACTTC. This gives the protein CASSVVADPSYEQYF.

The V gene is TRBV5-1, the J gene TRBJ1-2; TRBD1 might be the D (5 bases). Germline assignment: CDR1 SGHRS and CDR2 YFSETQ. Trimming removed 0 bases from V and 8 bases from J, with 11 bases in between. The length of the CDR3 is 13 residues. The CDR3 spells CASSLAGGVGYTF. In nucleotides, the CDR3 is TGCGCCAGCAGCTTGGCCGGAGGGGTCGGCTACACCTTC.

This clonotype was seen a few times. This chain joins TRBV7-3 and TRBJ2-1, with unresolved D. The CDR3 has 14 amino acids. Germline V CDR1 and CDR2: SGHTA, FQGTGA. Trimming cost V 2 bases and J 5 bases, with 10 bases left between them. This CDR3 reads CASSLSSLNNEQFF. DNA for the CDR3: TGTGCCAGCAGCTTATCTTCCCTTAACAATGAGCAGTTCTTC.

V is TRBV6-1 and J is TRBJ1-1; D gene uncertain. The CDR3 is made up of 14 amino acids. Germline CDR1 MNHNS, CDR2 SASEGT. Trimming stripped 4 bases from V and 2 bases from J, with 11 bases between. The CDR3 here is CASSAGIVNTEAFF. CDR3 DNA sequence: TGTGCCAGCAGTGCGGGGATTGTAAACACTGAAGCTTTCTTT.

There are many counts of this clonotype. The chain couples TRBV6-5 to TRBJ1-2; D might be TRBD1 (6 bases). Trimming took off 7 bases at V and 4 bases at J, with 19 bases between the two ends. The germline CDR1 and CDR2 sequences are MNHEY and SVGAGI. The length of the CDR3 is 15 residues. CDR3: CASNPATGSGYGYTF. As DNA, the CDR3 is TGTGCCAGCAACCCTGCGACAGGTTCCGGCTATGGCTACACCTTC.